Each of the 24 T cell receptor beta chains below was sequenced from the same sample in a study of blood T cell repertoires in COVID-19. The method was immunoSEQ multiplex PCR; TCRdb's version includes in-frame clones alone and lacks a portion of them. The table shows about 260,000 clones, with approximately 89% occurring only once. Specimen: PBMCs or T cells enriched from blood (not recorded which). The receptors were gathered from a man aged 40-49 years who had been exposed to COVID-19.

CDR3 protein: CAWRGLAGDTQYF. CDR3 nucleotides: TGTGCCTGGAGAGGACTAGCGGGAGATACGCAGTATTTT. This chain connects TRBV30 to TRBJ2-3, with 11 bases identical to TRBD2. CDR1 is GTSNPN, CDR2 SVGIG, per germline (reference sequence). This CDR3 contains 13 residues. Trimming at V came to 3 bases and at J to 5 bases, leaving 1 base not matched to a gene.

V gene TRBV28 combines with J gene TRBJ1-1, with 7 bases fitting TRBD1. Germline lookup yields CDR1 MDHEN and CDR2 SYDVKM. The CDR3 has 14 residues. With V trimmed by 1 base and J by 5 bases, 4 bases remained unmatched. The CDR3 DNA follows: TGTGCCAGCAGTTTATCGGACAGGTATACTGAAGCTTTCTTT. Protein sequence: CASSLSDRYTEAFF.

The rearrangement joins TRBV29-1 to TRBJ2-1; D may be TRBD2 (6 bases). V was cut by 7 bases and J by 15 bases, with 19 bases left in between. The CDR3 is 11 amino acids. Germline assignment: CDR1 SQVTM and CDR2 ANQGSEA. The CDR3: CSGRDSSVVFF. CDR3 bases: TGCAGCGGCCGGGACTCCTCAGTTGTGTTCTTC.

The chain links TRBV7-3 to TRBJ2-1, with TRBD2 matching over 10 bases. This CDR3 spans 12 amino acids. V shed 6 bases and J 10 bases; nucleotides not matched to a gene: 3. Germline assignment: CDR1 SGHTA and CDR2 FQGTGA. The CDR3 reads CASSLAGAEQFF. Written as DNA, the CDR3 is TGTGCCAGCAGTCTAGCGGGAGCCGAGCAGTTCTTC.

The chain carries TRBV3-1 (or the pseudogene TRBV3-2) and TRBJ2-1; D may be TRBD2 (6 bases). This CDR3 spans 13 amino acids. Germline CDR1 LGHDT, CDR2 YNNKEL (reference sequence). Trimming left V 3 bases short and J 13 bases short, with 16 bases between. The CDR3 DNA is TGTGCCAGCAGCCAGGGAAGGGACTCTGTCCAGTTCTTC. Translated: CASSQGRDSVQFF.

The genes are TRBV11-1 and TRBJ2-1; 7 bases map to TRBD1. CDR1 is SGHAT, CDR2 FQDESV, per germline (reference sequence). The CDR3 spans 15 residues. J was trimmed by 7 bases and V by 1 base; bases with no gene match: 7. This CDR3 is CASSLDRGITNEQFF. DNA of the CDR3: TGTGCCAGCAGCTTAGACAGGGGAATTACGAATGAGCAGTTCTTC.

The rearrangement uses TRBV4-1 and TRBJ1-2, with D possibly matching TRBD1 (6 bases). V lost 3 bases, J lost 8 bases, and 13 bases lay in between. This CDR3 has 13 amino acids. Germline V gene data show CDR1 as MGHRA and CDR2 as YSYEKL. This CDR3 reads CASSQDNRVGYTF. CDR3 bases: TGCGCCAGCAGCCAGGACAACAGGGTCGGCTACACCTTC.

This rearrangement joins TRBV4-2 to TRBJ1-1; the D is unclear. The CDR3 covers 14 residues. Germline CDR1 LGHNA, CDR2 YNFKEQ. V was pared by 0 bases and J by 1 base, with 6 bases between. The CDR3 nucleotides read TGTGCCAGCAGCCAAGATTCTCGGAACACTGAAGCTTTCTTT. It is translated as CASSQDSRNTEAFF.

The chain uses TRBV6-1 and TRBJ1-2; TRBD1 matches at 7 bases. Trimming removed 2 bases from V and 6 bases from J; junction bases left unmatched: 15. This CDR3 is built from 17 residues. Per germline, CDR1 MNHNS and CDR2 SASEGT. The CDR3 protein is CASSEPTGEVVDNGYTF. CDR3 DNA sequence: TGTGCCAGCAGTGAACCAACAGGGGAGGTGGTAGACAATGGCTACACCTTC.

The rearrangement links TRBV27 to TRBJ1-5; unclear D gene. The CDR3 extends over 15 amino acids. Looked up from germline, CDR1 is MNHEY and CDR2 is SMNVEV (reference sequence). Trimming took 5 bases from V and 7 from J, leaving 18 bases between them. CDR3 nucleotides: TGTGCCAGCAGTCGCGAGGGCCTCACCCGGCAGCCCCAGCATTTT. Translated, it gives CASSREGLTRQPQHF.

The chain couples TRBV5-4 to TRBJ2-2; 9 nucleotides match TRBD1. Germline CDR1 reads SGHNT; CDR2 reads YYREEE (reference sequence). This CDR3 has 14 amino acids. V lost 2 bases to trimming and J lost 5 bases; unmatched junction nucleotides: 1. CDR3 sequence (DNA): TGTGCCAGCAGCTTAGGGACAGGGACCGGGGAGCTGTTTTTT. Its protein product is CASSLGTGTGELFF.

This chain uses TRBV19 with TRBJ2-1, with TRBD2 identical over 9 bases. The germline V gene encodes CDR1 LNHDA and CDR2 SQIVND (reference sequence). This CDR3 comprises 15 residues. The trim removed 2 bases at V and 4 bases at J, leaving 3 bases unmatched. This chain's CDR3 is CASSISRGGYNEQFF. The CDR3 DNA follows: TGTGCCAGTAGTATATCGCGGGGGGGATACAATGAGCAGTTCTTC.

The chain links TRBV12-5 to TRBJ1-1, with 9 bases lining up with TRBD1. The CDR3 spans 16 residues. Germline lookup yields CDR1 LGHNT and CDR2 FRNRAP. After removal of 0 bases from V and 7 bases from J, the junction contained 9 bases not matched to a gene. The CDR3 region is CASGLVLDRGSFEAFF. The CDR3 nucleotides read TGTGCTAGTGGTTTGGTACTAGACAGGGGGTCTTTTGAAGCTTTCTTT.

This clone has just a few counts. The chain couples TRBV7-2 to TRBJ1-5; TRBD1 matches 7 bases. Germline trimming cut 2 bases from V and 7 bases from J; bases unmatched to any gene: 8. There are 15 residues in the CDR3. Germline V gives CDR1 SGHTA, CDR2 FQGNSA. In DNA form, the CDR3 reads TGTGCCAGCAGCTTATTGTTAGGGGGCTTGCAGCCCCAGCATTTT. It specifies CASSLLLGGLQPQHF. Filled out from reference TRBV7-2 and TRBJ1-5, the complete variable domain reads GAGVSQSPSNKVTEKGKDVELRCDPISGHTALYWYRQSLGQGLEFLIYFQGNSAPDKSGLPSDRFSAERTGGSVSTLTIQRTQQEDSAVYLCASSLLLGGLQPQHFGDGTRLSIL.

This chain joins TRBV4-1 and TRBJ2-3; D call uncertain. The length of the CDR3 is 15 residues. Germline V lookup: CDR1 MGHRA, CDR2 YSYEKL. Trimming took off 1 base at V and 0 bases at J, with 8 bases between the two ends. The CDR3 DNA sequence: TGCGCCAGCAGCCAAGTGCCGACTAGCACAGATACGCAGTATTTT. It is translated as CASSQVPTSTDTQYF.

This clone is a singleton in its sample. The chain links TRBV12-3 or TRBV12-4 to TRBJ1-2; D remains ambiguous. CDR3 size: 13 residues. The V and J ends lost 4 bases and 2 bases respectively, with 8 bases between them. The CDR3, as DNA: TGTGCCAGCAGTTCTTACACCAACTATGGCTACACCTTC. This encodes CASSSYTNYGYTF.

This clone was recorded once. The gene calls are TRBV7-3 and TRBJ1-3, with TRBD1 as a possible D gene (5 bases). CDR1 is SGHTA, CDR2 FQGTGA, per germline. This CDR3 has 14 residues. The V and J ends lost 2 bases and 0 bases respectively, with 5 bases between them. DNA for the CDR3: TGTGCCAGCAGCTTAGACAGCTCTGGAAACACCATATATTTT. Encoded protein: CASSLDSSGNTIYF.

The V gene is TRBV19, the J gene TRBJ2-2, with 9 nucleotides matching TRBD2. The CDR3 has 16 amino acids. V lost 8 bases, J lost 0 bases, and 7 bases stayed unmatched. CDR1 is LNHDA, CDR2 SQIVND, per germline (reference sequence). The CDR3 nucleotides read TGTGCCAGTCTTGTCAGCGGGAGGACGAACACCGGGGAGCTGTTTTTT. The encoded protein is CASLVSGRTNTGELFF. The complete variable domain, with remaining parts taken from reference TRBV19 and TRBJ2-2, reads DGGITQSPKYLFRKEGQNVTLSCEQNLNHDAMYWYRQDPGQGLRLIYYSQIVNDFQKGDIAEGYSVSREKKESFPLTVTSAQKNPTAFYLCASLVSGRTNTGELFFGEGSRLTVL.

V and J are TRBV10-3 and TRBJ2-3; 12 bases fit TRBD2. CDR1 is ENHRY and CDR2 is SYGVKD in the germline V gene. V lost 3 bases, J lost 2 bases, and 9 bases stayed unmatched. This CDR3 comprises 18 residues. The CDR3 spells CAISDTTGLAGSTDTQYF. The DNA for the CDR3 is TGTGCCATCAGTGACACTACCGGACTAGCGGGGTCCACAGATACGCAGTATTTT.

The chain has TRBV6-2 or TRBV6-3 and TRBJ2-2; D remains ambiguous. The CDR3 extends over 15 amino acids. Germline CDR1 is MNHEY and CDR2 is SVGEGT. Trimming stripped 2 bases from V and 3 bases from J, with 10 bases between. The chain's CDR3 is CASSYPPSDTGELFF. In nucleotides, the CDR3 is TGTGCCAGCAGTTACCCCCCCAGCGACACCGGGGAGCTGTTTTTT.

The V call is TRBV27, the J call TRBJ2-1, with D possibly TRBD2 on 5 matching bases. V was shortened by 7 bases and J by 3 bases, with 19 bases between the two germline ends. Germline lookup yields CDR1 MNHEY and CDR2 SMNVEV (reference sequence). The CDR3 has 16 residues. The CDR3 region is CASTLSGVSGYNEQFF. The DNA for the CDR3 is TGTGCCAGCACTCTGTCCGGGGTATCGGGCTACAATGAGCAGTTCTTC.

Written as DNA, the CDR3 is TGTGCCAGCAGTTTTGGACTAGCCAGCTCCTACAATGAGCAGTTCTTC. Amino acid sequence: CASSFGLASSYNEQFF. The chain employs TRBV27 and TRBJ2-1; 8 bases match TRBD2. CDR1 and CDR2 (germline): MNHEY, SMNVEV (reference sequence). V gave up 3 bases and J gave up 0 bases; unmatched junction bases: 4. This CDR3 is built from 16 residues.

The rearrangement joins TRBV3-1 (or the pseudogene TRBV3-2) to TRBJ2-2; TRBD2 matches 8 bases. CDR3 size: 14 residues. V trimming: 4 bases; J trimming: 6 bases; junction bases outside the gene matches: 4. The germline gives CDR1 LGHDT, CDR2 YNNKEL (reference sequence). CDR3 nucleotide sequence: TGTGCCAGCAGCCCGGGACTAGTTCCCGGGGAGCTGTTTTTT. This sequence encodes CASSPGLVPGELFF.

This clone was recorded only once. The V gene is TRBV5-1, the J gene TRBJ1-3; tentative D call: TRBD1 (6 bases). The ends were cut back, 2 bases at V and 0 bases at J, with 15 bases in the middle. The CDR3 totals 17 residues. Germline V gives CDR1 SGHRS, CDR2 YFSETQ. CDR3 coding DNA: TGCGCCAGCAGCTTAGGCTGGGGGCCCCTCTCTGGAAACACCATATATTTT. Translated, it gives CASSLGWGPLSGNTIYF. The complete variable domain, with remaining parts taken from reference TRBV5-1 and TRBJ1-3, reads KAGVTQTPRYLIKTRGQQVTLSCSPISGHRSVSWYQQTPGQGLQFLFEYFSETQRNKGNFPGRFSGRQFSNSRSEMNVSTLELGDSALYLCASSLGWGPLSGNTIYFGEGSWLTVV.